This TCR beta chain was recorded in a study of shared clonotypes between healthy human individuals. Points from the study as a whole: Depth of sequencing was expected to influence donor clonotype sharing. The generation probabilities recorded for non-shared clonotypes fell below those of clonotypes shared by all four donors.

Turning to this clone: What it binds is not known.

A split of CD4+ cells into CD45RA+ naive and CD45RA-negative memory subsets was performed. The authors distributed each subset's genomic DNA evenly over several immunoSEQ plates. TCRdb's table, derived via immunoSEQ multiplex PCR, lists solely in-frame clones and lacks some. Seen here are hundreds of thousands of clones, 74% observed once, and the top ten hold about 1.7%. The sequenced sample consisted of memory CD4+ T cells sorted from blood. The subset is: CD45RA-negative fraction. This clonotype was obtained from a woman younger than 45 in good health.

The CDR3 loop is CASSLGPDNYGYTF. CDR3 DNA sequence: TGTGCCAGCAGCTTAGGGCCAGATAACTATGGCTACACCTTC. J is TRBJ1-2 and V is TRBV11-2; D is ambiguous. CDR1 and CDR2 (germline): SGHAT, FQNNGV. There are 14 residues in the CDR3. V lost 1 base and J lost 1, with 7 bases in between.